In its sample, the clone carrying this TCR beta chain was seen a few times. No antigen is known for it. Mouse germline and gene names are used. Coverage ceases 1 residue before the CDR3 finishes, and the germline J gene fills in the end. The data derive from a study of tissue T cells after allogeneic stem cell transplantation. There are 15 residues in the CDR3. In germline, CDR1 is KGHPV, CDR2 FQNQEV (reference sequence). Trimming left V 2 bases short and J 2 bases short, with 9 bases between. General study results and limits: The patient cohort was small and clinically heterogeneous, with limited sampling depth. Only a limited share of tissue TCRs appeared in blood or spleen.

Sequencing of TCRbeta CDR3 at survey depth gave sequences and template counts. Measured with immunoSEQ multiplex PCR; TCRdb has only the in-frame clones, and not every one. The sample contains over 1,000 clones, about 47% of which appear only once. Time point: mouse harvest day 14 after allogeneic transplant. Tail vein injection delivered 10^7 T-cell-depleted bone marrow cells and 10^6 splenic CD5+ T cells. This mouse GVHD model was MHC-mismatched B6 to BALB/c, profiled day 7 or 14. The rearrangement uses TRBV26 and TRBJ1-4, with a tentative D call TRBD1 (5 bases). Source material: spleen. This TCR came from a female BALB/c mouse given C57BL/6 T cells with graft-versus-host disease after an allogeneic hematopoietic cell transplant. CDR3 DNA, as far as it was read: TGTGCCAGCAGTCTGGGACAAAAATCCAACGAAAGATTATTT. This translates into CASSLGQKSNERLF. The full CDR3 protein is CASSLGQKSNERLFF.